This passage covers 24 T cell receptor beta chains from one sample sequenced in a study of glioma-infiltrating T cells. Using RNA template, CDR3s of TCR alpha and beta were amplified with iRepertoire arm-PCR. One entry per CDR3 protein, called by TCRdb with MiXCR from the multiplex PCR reads. Here the sample spans approximately 190,000 distinct CDR3 sequences, approximately 30% being singletons. Sequenced input: glioma tissue, nonneoplastic brain tissue, or PBMCs (not recorded which). These receptors all come from a human donor with low-grade glioma or glioblastoma, undergoing nonglioma brain surgery, or in good health (not recorded which).

As for this clonotype: The junction and the germline gene differ at one end; a read error may be behind it. This sequence joins TRBV2 and TRBJ1-4; 8 bases match TRBD1. The CDR3 sequence is 15 residues long. CDR1 SNHLY and CDR2 FYNNEI come from the germline V gene. CDR3 loop: CAGSNQGARNEKLSF. The CDR3 DNA reads as TGTGCCGGCAGTAACCAGGGGGCGCGTAATGAAAAACTGTCTTTT.

This clonotype has a count of ten or more. V is TRBV20-1 and J is TRBJ1-1, with D maybe TRBD1 (5 bases). The germline V and J ends were trimmed by 3 bases and 5 bases, with 16 bases remaining between them. Germline assignment: CDR1 DFQATT and CDR2 SNEGSKA (reference sequence). CDR3 length: 14 amino acids. In DNA form, the CDR3 reads TGCAGTGCTAGTCCTTTCTGGGGGAGGACTGAAGCTTTCTTT. Encoded protein: CSASPFWGRTEAFF.

The table lists this clonotype with many counts. V and J are TRBV3-1 and TRBJ2-2; no clear D. Germline values: CDR1 LGHDT, CDR2 YNNKEL (reference sequence). This CDR3 spans 14 amino acids. V lost 4 bases, J lost 3 bases, and 9 bases lay in between. The CDR3 region has the DNA TGTGCCAGCAGCCGACCCTGGGACACCGGGGAGCTGTTTTTT. Its translation: CASSRPWDTGELFF.

This clonotype was seen many times. The rearrangement links TRBV5-4 to TRBJ2-3, with 9 bases that match TRBD2. Trimming at V came to 2 bases and at J to 1 base, leaving 8 bases not matched to a gene. The germline V gene encodes CDR1 SGHNT and CDR2 YYREEE (reference sequence). CDR3 length equals 17 residues. The CDR3 spells CASSLGISGSGTDTQYF. CDR3 sequence (DNA): TGTGCCAGCAGCTTAGGGATTAGCGGGAGTGGCACAGATACGCAGTATTTT.

At least ten counts were recorded for this clonotype. The V call is TRBV4-1, the J call TRBJ1-6; D is undetermined. Germline V gene sequence: CDR1 MGHRA, CDR2 YSYEKL. V lost 0 bases and J lost 0, with 9 bases in between. There are 17 residues in the CDR3. The CDR3 bases are TGCGCCAGCAGCCAAGAAGGCGGGAGCTCCTATAATTCACCCCTCCACTTT. Translated: CASSQEGGSSYNSPLHF.

This clonotype was recorded many times. V usage is TRBV10-3 and J usage is TRBJ1-2, with 7 bases aligning to TRBD1. CDR1 and CDR2 (germline): ENHRY, SYGVKD. V gave up 6 bases and J gave up 6 bases; unmatched junction bases: 10. The CDR3 is 14 residues long. As DNA, the CDR3 is TGTGCCATCAGCCAAACAGGGGATTCGGATGGCTACACCTTC. Translating it yields CAISQTGDSDGYTF.

In regard to this clonotype: This may stem from a read error, because a much larger clone lies one nucleotide away. The genes are TRBV7-2 and TRBJ1-2; no firm D call. V was pared by 4 bases and J by 4 bases, with 10 bases between. CDR1 and CDR2 (germline): SGHTA, FQGNSA. The CDR3 totals 13 residues. The CDR3, as DNA: TGTGCCAGCAGCTCAGCCGGCGGCTATGGCTACACCTTC. Its protein product is CASSSAGGYGYTF.

The chain carries TRBV19 and TRBJ1-2; D is ambiguous. With 3 bases removed from V and 10 bases from J, the gap between germline ends came to 12 bases. CDR3 length: 12 residues. The germline V gene encodes CDR1 LNHDA and CDR2 SQIVND (reference sequence). The CDR3 region has the DNA TGTGCCAGTAGTATCCGGAGCGGCGTCTACACCTTC. It translates to CASSIRSGVYTF.

This clonotype was seen ten or more times. V gene TRBV28 combines with J gene TRBJ2-1; 9 bases line up with TRBD1. Germline-derived CDR1 and CDR2 are MDHEN and SYDVKM. V lost 7 bases to trimming and J lost 5 bases; unmatched junction nucleotides: 9. CDR3 size: 15 residues. The CDR3 DNA reads as TGTGCCAGCACCCCGGGACAGGGAGGACACAATGAGCAGTTCTTC. This gives the protein CASTPGQGGHNEQFF.

V is TRBV2 and J is TRBJ2-7, with D uncertain. There are 8 residues in the CDR3. CDR1 and CDR2 (germline): SNHLY, FYNNEI. The CDR3 DNA reads as TGTGTTAGCAGTGCACTATACTTC. Protein product: CVSSALYF.

This clonotype was counted ten times or more. This rearrangement joins TRBV28 to TRBJ2-2, with D unclear. The germline gives CDR1 MDHEN, CDR2 SYDVKM. V shed 3 bases and J shed 0 bases, with 5 bases lying between them. The CDR3 sequence is 14 residues long. CDR3 loop: CASSFPANTGELFF. CDR3 nucleotides: TGTGCCAGCAGTTTTCCCGCGAACACCGGGGAGCTGTTTTTT.

As for this clonotype: A much more abundant neighbour one base away suggests this may be a read error. The genes are TRBV15 and TRBJ2-2; 12 nucleotides match TRBD2. CDR3 length: 17 amino acids. Trimming removed 6 bases from V and 4 bases from J; junction bases left unmatched: 9. Germline V gene lookup returns CDR1 LNHNV and CDR2 YYDKDF (reference sequence). Here the CDR3 DNA reads TGTGCCACCAGAAGGGGTACTAGCGGGAGGTTCACCGGGGAGCTGTTTTTT. Its protein product is CATRRGTSGRFTGELFF.

A word on this clonotype: A much larger clone lies a single base off, so this may be a read error. The V call is TRBV13, the J call TRBJ2-2; 8 nucleotides line up with TRBD1. Germline values: CDR1 PRHDT, CDR2 FYEKMQ (reference sequence). The CDR3 length is 14 residues. CDR3 loop: CASSGQGHTEELFF. In DNA form, the CDR3 reads TGTGCCAGCAGTGGACAGGGACACACCGAGGAGCTGTTTTTT.

This clonotype was recorded at least ten times. The rearrangement uses TRBV5-4 and TRBJ2-6, with 10 positions matching TRBD1. With V trimmed by 4 bases and J by 0 bases, 7 bases remained unmatched. The CDR3 covers 18 residues. Germline CDR1 is SGHNT and CDR2 is YYREEE (reference sequence). The CDR3 reads CASSPWTGGFSGANVLTF. CDR3 DNA sequence: TGTGCCAGCAGCCCTTGGACAGGGGGGTTCTCTGGGGCCAACGTCCTGACTTTC.

This clonotype was seen a handful of times. The chain has TRBV12-3 or TRBV12-4 and TRBJ1-2; tentative D call: TRBD1 (5 bases). CDR3 size: 13 residues. Trimming left V 3 bases short and J 8 bases short, with 13 bases between. CDR3 bases: TGTGCCAGCAGTTTTGGGCAGGGTAGCGGCTACACCTTC. Its protein product is CASSFGQGSGYTF.

This clonotype has a count of ten or more. This rearrangement joins TRBV20-1 to TRBJ2-4; TRBD2 might be the D (5 bases). The CDR3 has 11 residues. V lost 7 bases, J lost 5 bases, and 9 bases lay in between. CDR1 is DFQATT, CDR2 SNEGSKA, per germline (reference sequence). The CDR3: CSGEKENIQYF. DNA of the CDR3: TGCAGTGGGGAGAAAGAAAACATTCAGTACTTC.

Regarding this clonotype: A much larger clone sits a single nucleotide away, making a read error possible. The chain links TRBV18 to TRBJ1-1; 8 bases fit TRBD1. The germline V gene has CDR1 KGHSH and CDR2 LQKENI. Trimming cost V 4 bases and J 4 bases; bases outside gene matches: 11. CDR3 size: 16 residues. The CDR3 DNA follows: TGTGCCAGCTCACTGGACAGGGTCCATGGGGGCACTGAAGCTTTCTTT. Its translation is CASSLDRVHGGTEAFF.

The rearrangement links TRBV6-2 or TRBV6-3 to TRBJ2-1; possible D gene TRBD2, 5 bases. The CDR3 contains 16 residues. Germline-derived CDR1 and CDR2 are MNHEY and SVGEGT. With 2 bases removed from V and 8 bases from J, the gap between germline ends came to 19 bases. In DNA form, the CDR3 reads TGTGCCAGCAGTTACCCCTCCCGGGATCGGGCCTATGAGCAGTTCTTC. Its translation: CASSYPSRDRAYEQFF.

Comments on this clonotype: A much larger clone differs from this one at a single base, so this may be a read error. The CDR3 sequence: CASRAAVQPQHF. CDR3 nucleotide sequence: TGTGCCAGCCGTGCGGCGGTTCAGCCCCAGCATTTT. The chain has TRBV19 and TRBJ1-5; no clear D. Germline V CDR1 and CDR2: LNHDA, SQIVND (reference sequence). Trimming removed 9 bases at V and 6 bases at J, with 12 bases between. This CDR3 contains 12 residues. Full variable domain (missing parts from reference TRBV19 and TRBJ1-5): DGGITQSPKYLFRKEGQNVTLSCEQNLNHDAMYWYRQDPGQGLRLIYYSQIVNDFQKGDIAEGYSVSREKKESFPLTVTSAQKNPTAFYLCASRAAVQPQHFGDGTRLSIL.

This clonotype has at least ten counts. The J gene is TRBJ1-2, the V gene TRBV2; tentative D call: TRBD1 (6 bases). Germline V CDR1 and CDR2: SNHLY, FYNNEI. The CDR3 is 15 residues long. Trimming left V 1 base short and J 2 bases short, with 11 bases between. The CDR3 region is CASSEGEGGNYGYTF. The CDR3 DNA reads TGTGCCAGCAGTGAAGGGGAAGGGGGGAACTATGGCTACACCTTC.

This clonotype was seen at least ten times. A junction end diverges from the germline sequence, so it may reflect a read error. The chain employs TRBV5-1 and TRBJ2-7, with TRBD1 identical over 7 bases. The CDR3 runs to 13 residues. Germline V gene lookup returns CDR1 SGHRS and CDR2 YFSETQ. The CDR3 here is CASSLGQNYEQYF. The CDR3 region has the DNA TGTGCCAGCAGTTTGGGACAGAACTACGAGCAGTACTTC.

Comment on this clonotype: A junction end diverges from the germline sequence, so it may reflect a read error. The CDR3 nucleotides read TGTGCCAGCAGTTATACCTCACCCTTCTTTCATTACGGGCAGTACTTC. This gives the protein CASSYTSPFFHYGQYF. The J gene is TRBJ2-7, the V gene TRBV6-2 or TRBV6-3; D is unresolved. The CDR3 runs to 16 residues. Per the germline V gene, CDR1 is MNHEY and CDR2 is SVGEGT.

Worth noting for this clonotype: At one of its ends the junction is not consistent with the germline gene, which may arise from a read error. This chain links TRBV5-4 with TRBJ2-2; D remains ambiguous. CDR1 SGHNT and CDR2 YYREEE come from the germline V gene (reference sequence). The CDR3 contains 16 residues. CDR3 protein: CDSSRDPGANTGELFF. In DNA form, the CDR3 reads TGTGACAGCAGCCGCGATCCAGGAGCGAACACCGGGGAGCTGTTTTTT.

In its sample, this clonotype was seen many times. This chain connects TRBV7-2 to TRBJ2-5; TRBD2 matches at 8 bases. V was pared by 7 bases and J by 5 bases, with 9 bases of the junction left unmatched. CDR1 and CDR2 from the germline V gene are SGHTA and FQGNSA. This CDR3 has 14 amino acids. This CDR3 reads CASTSGGVWETQYF. Here the CDR3 DNA reads TGTGCCAGCACCTCGGGAGGGGTTTGGGAGACCCAGTACTTC.